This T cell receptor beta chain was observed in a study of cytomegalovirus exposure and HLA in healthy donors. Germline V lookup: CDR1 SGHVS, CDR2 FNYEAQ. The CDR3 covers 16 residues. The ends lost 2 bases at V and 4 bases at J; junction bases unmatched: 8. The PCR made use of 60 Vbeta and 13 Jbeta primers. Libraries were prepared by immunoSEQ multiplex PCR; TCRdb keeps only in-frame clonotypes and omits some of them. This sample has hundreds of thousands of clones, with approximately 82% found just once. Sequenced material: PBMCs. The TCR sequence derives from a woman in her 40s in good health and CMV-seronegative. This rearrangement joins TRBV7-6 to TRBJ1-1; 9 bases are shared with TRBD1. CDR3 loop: CASSLSAGTGTTEAFF. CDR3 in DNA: TGTGCCAGCAGCTTATCGGCCGGGACAGGGACCACTGAAGCTTTCTTT.